The rows below give T cell receptor beta chains drawn from one sample of a study of shared clonotypes between healthy human individuals. Measured with immunoSEQ multiplex PCR; TCRdb has only the in-frame clones, and not every one. Of 2 million or so clones in the sample, over 85% are singletons; the top ten hold 0.13%. Sequencing used naive CD4+ T cells sorted from blood. The receptors were gathered from a man aged 18 to 29 in good health. Each CDR3 is given with its conserved first and last residue. A D gene is named only where the DNA matches it firmly. Clone size is shown for a subset of rows, as once, few, many or a class of expanded clone.

abundance,d_gene,j_gene,v_gene,CDR3nt,CDR3aa
NA,NA,TRBJ1-3,TRBV5-3,TGTGCCAGACCACAAGGGGCCTCTGCGGGAAACACCATATATTTT,CARPQGASAGNTIYF
few,NA,TRBJ2-3,TRBV7-9,TGTGCCAGCAGCCTGGGACCAGATACGCAGTATTTT,CASSLGPDTQYF
once,NA,TRBJ1-5,TRBV7-9,TGTGCCAGCAGCTTATCCGGGGGCGGCAATCAGCCCCAGCATTTT,CASSLSGGGNQPQHF
NA,TRBD1,TRBJ2-7,TRBV2,TGTGCCAGCAGTGGGCTTACAGGGGCCACCTACGAGCAGTACTTC,CASSGLTGATYEQYF
NA,NA,TRBJ2-7,TRBV27,TGTGCCAGCAGTCGGCGGATTCCTACTGTGCAGTACTTC,CASSRRIPTVQYF
once,NA,TRBJ2-3,TRBV30,TGTGCCTGGAGTGTGGGGGGGGCCACAGATACGCAGTATTTT,CAWSVGGATDTQYF
few,TRBD1,TRBJ1-2,TRBV28,TGTGCCGCCGGGACAGGGATTCCTGGCTACACCTTC,CAAGTGIPGYTF
NA,NA,TRBJ2-7,TRBV10-3,TGTGCCATCAGTGAGTCCGGCGGTGGGGCGGGAGAGCAGTACTTC,CAISESGGGAGEQYF
NA,NA,TRBJ2-1,TRBV6-1,TGTGCCAGCAGTCAAACCAGGGTGTGGGAGCAGTTCTTC,CASSQTRVWEQFF
NA,NA,TRBJ2-7,TRBV10-3,TGTGCCATCAGTGAGAATGGGGTTGACGAGCAGTACTTC,CAISENGVDEQYF
NA,TRBD1,TRBJ1-2,TRBV30,TGTGCCTGGAGTGTACGGGTTTCGGGACAGGGCAATGGCTACACCTTC,CAWSVRVSGQGNGYTF
NA,NA,TRBJ2-7,TRBV7-2,TGTGCCAGCAGCTTACGATGGGAGAACGAGCAGTACTTC,CASSLRWENEQYF
NA,TRBD2,TRBJ2-7,TRBV25-1,TGTGCCAGCAGTGGGATACTAGCGGGAGTCGAGCAGTACTTC,CASSGILAGVEQYF
NA,TRBD1,TRBJ2-7,TRBV11-2,TGTGCCAGCAGCTTAGATTTACCCTGGAGGGGGACAGGGGACTACGAGCAGTACTTC,CASSLDLPWRGTGDYEQYF
NA,NA,TRBJ1-1,TRBV5-1,TGCGCCAGCGGTGAACAGGGTACTGAAGCTTTCTTT,CASGEQGTEAFF
NA,NA,TRBJ1-4,TRBV6-5,TGTGCCAGCGAAGGGACCTACGGTGAAAAACTGTTTTTT,CASEGTYGEKLFF
NA,NA,TRBJ2-7,TRBV6-1,TGTGCCAGCAGTGAGCGGACCTACGAGCAGTACTTC,CASSERTYEQYF
NA,NA,TRBJ2-5,TRBV5-1,TGCGCCAGCAGCTTGGATACGGATAGAAGGAACTTC,CASSLDTDRRNF
NA,NA,TRBJ1-1,TRBV5-4,TGTGCCAGCAGCTTTCCAGGACAGTTGAACACTGAAGCTTTCTTT,CASSFPGQLNTEAFF
NA,NA,TRBJ2-3,TRBV11-3,TGTGCCAGCAGCTTGTATGGTAGCGGTAGCACAGATACGCAGTATTTT,CASSLYGSGSTDTQYF
NA,TRBD1,TRBJ1-4,TRBV5-1,TGCGCCAGCAGCTTGGCCCTCCGGGACAGAAATAATGAAAAACTGTTTTTT,CASSLALRDRNNEKLFF
NA,TRBD1,TRBJ1-5,TRBV6-6,TGTGCCAGCAGTTACTCGGAGGGGGCAAGGCAGCCCCAGCATTTT,CASSYSEGARQPQHF
once,TRBD1,TRBJ2-3,TRBV7-9,TGTGCCAGCAGCTTCAGGACAGGGGAGGGGGCAGATACGCAGTATTTT,CASSFRTGEGADTQYF
NA,NA,TRBJ1-2,TRBV2,TGTGCCAGCAGGGCCGCAGGCTCCTATGGCTACACCTTC,CASRAAGSYGYTF
NA,NA,TRBJ1-2,TRBV10-3,TGTGCCATCAACCCGGGACAATCCGGCTACACCTTC,CAINPGQSGYTF
NA,NA,TRBJ1-6,TRBV18,TGTGCCAGCTCACCACCTGGGGGACCCCTCCACTTT,CASSPPGGPLHF
NA,TRBD1,TRBJ2-7,TRBV30,TGTGCCTGGAGTACAGGGGTCCCGTACGAGCAGTACTTC,CAWSTGVPYEQYF
NA,NA,TRBJ2-7,TRBV11-2,TGTGCCAGCAGCTTAAGGAGCCCCTACGAGCAGTACTTC,CASSLRSPYEQYF
NA,NA,TRBJ1-2,TRBV5-6,TGTGCCAGCAGCTCCCCGTCAGGGATTTTCGGCTACACCTTC,CASSSPSGIFGYTF
once,NA,TRBJ1-2,TRBV28,TGTGCCAGCAGTTTAAAGGGGTTGGGCTACACCTTC,CASSLKGLGYTF
NA,TRBD1,TRBJ2-7,TRBV30,TGTGCCTGGGGAAGGACAGGGACCGCTGGATCCTACGAGCAGTACTTC,CAWGRTGTAGSYEQYF
once,TRBD1,TRBJ1-2,TRBV5-1,TGCGCCAGCAGCTTTACAGGGGGGAACTATGGCTACACCTTC,CASSFTGGNYGYTF
once,NA,TRBJ1-4,TRBV11-2,TGTGCCAGCAGCTTAGGGCGGGGCGGCGAAAAACTGTTTTTT,CASSLGRGGEKLFF
NA,TRBD1,TRBJ2-2,TRBV5-1,TGCGCCAGCAGACGATGGACAGGGAACACCGGGGAGCTGTTTTTT,CASRRWTGNTGELFF
NA,TRBD2,TRBJ2-1,TRBV6-5,TGTGCCAGCAGTTACTCTACTAGCGGTGCCAATGAGCAGTTCTTC,CASSYSTSGANEQFF
NA,NA,TRBJ2-6,TRBV7-8,TGTGCCAGCAGCTTAGCGCGCTTTGCCCCAACGGCCAACGTCCTGACTTTC,CASSLARFAPTANVLTF
NA,NA,TRBJ1-6,TRBV2,TGTGCCAGCAGTGTTAGGGAAACGGGGAATCGTTCACCCCTCCACTTT,CASSVRETGNRSPLHF
NA,TRBD2,TRBJ2-5,TRBV2,TGTGCCAGCAGTGAGGGTAGCGGGGGAACAGAGACCCAGTACTTC,CASSEGSGGTETQYF
NA,NA,TRBJ1-2,TRBV10-3,TGTGCCATCAGCAGTGCGACAGGCGCCGAAAACTATGGCTACACCTTC,CAISSATGAENYGYTF